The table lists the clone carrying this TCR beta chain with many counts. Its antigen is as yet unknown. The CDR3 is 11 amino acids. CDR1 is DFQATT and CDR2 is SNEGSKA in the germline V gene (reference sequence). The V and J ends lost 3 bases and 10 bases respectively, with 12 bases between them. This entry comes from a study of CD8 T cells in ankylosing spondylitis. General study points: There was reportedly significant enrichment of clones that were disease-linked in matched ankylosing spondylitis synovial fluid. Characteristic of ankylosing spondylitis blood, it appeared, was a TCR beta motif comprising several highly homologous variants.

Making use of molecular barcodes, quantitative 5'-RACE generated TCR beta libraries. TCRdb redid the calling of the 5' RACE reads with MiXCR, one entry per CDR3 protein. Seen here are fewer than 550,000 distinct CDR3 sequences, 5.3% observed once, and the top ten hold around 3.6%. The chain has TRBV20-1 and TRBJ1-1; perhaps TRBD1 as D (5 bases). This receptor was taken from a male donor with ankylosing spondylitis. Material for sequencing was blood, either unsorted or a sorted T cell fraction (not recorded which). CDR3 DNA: TGCAGTGCTAGGAGGGGTGGGAGAGCTTTCTTT. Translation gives CSARRGGRAFF.